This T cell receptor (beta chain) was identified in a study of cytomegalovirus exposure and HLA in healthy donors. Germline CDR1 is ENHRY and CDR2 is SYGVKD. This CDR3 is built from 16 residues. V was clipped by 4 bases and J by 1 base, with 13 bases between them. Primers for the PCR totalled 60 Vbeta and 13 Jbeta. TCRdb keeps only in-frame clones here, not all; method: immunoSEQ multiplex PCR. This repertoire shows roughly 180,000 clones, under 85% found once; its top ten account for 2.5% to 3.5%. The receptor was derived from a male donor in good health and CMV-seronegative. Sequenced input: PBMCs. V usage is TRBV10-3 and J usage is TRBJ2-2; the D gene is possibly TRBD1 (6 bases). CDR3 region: CAISALGTQNTGELFF. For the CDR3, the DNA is TGTGCCATCAGTGCGTTAGGGACACAGAACACCGGGGAGCTGTTTTTT.